A single count supports the clone carrying this T cell receptor beta chain. Its antigen is unidentified. This entry is derived from a study of T cells after yellow fever vaccination. The study's findings and limits: Post-booster reappearance was seen for most primary-vaccination clones (96% CD4, roughly 91% CD8).

Each CDR3 protein is one row after TCRdb ran MiXCR on the 5' RACE reads. The repertoire holds fewer than 450,000 distinct CDR3 sequences, 7% to 9% seen once, with 17% in the top ten. This receptor was identified in a man aged 18 to 29 who received the YFV17D yellow fever vaccine. The sequences come from PBMCs, collected around 45 days after the first yellow fever vaccination.

The CDR3 loop reads CASSRETGVSGELFF. CDR3 sequence (DNA): TGCGCCAGCAGCCGAGAGACAGGGGTATCCGGGGAGCTGTTTTTT. The chain joins TRBV4-1 to TRBJ2-2; the match to TRBD1 covers 8 bases. V shed 4 bases, J shed 6 bases, and the junction held 7 bases outside the gene matches. The CDR3 runs to 15 residues. Germline assignment: CDR1 MGHRA and CDR2 YSYEKL.